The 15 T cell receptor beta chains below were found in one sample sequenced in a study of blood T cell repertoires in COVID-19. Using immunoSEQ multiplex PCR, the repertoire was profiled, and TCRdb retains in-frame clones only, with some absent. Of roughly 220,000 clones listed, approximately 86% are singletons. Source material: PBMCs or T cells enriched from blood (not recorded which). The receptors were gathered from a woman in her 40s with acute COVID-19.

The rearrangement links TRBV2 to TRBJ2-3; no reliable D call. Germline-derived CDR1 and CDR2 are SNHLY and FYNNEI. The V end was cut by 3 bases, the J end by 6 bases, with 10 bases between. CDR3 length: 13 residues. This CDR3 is CASSDPLFDTQYF. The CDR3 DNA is TGTGCCAGCAGTGACCCGTTGTTCGATACGCAGTATTTT.

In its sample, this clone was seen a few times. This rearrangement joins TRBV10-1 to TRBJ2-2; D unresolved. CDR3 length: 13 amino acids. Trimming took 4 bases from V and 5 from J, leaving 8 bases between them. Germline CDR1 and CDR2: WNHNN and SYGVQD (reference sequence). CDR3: CASSGQRTGELFF. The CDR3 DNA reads TGCGCCAGCAGTGGACAAAGGACCGGGGAGCTGTTTTTT.

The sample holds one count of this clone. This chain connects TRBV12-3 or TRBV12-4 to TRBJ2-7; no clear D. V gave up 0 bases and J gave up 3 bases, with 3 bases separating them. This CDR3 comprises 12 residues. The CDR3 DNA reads TGTGCCAGCAGTTTAGCCTACTACGAGCAGTACTTC. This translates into CASSLAYYEQYF.

CDR3 amino acids: CASSTGWGGDTEAFF. DNA of the CDR3: TGCGCCAGCAGCACAGGGTGGGGGGGTGACACTGAAGCTTTCTTT. The chain recombines TRBV5-1 with TRBJ1-1; D perhaps matches TRBD1 (6 bases). Looked up from germline, CDR1 is SGHRS and CDR2 is YFSETQ. Trimming stripped 4 bases from V and 3 bases from J, with 16 bases between. The CDR3 totals 15 residues.

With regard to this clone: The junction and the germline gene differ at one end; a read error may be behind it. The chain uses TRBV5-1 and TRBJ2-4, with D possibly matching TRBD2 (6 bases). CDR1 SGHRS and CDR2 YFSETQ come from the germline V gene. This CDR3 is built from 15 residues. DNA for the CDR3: TGCGCCAGCAGTTTGGACTCGGAGGGTAAAAACATTCAGTACTTC. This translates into CASSLDSEGKNIQYF.

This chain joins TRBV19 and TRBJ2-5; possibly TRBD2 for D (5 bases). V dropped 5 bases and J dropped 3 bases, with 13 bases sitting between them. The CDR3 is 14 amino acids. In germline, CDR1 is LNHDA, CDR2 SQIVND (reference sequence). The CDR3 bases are TGTGCCAGTAGTCCAGAGGACGGGGAAGAGACCCAGTACTTC. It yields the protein CASSPEDGEETQYF.

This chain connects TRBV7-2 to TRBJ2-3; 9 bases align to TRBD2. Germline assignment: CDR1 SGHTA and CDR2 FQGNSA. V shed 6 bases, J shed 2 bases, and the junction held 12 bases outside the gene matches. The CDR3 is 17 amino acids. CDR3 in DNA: TGTGCCAGCAGGTCCTTCGCGGGAGGGCCTGCCACAGATACGCAGTATTTT. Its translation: CASRSFAGGPATDTQYF.

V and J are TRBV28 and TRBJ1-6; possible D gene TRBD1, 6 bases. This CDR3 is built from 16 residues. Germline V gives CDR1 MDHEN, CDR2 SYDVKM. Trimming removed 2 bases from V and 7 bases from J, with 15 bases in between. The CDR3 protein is CASSLGGRLGNSPLHF. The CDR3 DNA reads TGTGCCAGCAGTTTAGGGGGCAGGCTAGGAAATTCACCCCTCCACTTT.

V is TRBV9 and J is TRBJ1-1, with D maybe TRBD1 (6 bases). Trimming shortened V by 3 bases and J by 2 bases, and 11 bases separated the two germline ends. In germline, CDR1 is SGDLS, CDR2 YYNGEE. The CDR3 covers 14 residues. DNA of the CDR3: TGTGCCAGCAGCGCATGGACAGAAAACACTGAAGCTTTCTTT. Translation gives CASSAWTENTEAFF.

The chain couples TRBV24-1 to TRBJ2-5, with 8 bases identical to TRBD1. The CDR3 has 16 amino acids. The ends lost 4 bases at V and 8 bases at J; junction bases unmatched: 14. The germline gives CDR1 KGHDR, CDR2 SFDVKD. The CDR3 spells CATSEAPGQGGGTQYF. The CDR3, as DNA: TGTGCCACCAGTGAAGCCCCCGGACAGGGAGGTGGAACCCAGTACTTC.

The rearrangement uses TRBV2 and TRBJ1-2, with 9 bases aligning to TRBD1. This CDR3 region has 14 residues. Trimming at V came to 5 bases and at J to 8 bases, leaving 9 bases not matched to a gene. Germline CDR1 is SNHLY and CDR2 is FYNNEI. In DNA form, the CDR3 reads TGTGCCAGCAGTTGGTCGGGACAGGGAGAAGGCTACACCTTC. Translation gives CASSWSGQGEGYTF. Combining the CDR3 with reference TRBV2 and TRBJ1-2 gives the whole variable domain EPEVTQTPSHQVTQMGQEVILRCVPISNHLYFYWYRQILGQKVEFLVSFYNNEISEKSEIFDDQFSVERPDGSNFTLKIRSTKLEDSAMYFCASSWSGQGEGYTFGSGTRLTVV.

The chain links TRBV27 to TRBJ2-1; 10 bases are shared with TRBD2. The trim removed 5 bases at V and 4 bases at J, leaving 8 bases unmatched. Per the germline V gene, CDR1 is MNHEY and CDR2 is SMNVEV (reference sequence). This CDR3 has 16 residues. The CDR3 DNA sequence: TGTGCCAGCAGTCTAAGCGGGAGGGCTGGATACAATGAGCAGTTCTTC. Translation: CASSLSGRAGYNEQFF.

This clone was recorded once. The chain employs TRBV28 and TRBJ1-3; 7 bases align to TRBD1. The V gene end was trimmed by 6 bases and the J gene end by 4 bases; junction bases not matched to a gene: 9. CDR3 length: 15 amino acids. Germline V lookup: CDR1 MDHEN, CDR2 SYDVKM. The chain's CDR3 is CASSQRGQKGNTIYF. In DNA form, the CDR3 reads TGTGCCAGCAGCCAAAGGGGGCAGAAAGGAAACACCATATATTTT.

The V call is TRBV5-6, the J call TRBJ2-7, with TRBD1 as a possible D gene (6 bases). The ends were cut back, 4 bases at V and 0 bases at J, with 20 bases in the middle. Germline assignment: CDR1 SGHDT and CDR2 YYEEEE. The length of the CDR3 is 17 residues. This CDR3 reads CASSGGTADRFSYEQYF. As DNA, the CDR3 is TGTGCCAGCAGCGGTGGGACCGCGGACAGATTCTCCTACGAGCAGTACTTC.

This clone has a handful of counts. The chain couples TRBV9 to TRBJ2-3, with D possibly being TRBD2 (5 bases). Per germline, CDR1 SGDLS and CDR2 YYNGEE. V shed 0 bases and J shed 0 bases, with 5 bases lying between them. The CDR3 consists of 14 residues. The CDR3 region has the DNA TGTGCCAGCAGCGTAGGCGGGAGCACAGATACGCAGTATTTT. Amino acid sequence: CASSVGGSTDTQYF.